This entry concerns a single T cell receptor beta chain. Its antigen remains unknown. The sample is drawn from a study of identical twins. General study points: Possibly, invariant MAIT and iNKT cells partly confounded zero-insertion analyses. Beta out-of-frame sequences showed weaker excess twin sharing. Insertions were reduced in abundant cord blood beta clonotypes but not in memory repertoires. Among out-of-frame alpha sequences shared by twins, low generation probability occurred in excess.

TCRdb ran MiXCR on the 5' RACE reads and lists one entry per CDR3 protein. Of about 240,000 distinct CDR3 sequences detected, approximately 12% appear once; the ten largest clones hold 4%. The CDR3 extends over 18 amino acids. Looked up from germline, CDR1 is SGHDN and CDR2 is FVKESK. With 3 bases removed from V and 4 bases from J, the gap between germline ends came to 23 bases. This sample also appeared in a second study, on yellow fever vaccine responses in identical twins.

The origin of this receptor is a young woman in good health. This sequence joins TRBV14 and TRBJ2-3, with D maybe TRBD2 (6 bases). The sample consisted of memory (CD45RO+) T cells sorted from blood. CDR3 bases: TGTGCCAGCAGCCACTTTGAGGCGGGACCCCGGGGAGCAGATACGCAGTATTTT. Amino acid sequence: CASSHFEAGPRGADTQYF. Filled out from reference TRBV14 and TRBJ2-3, the complete variable domain reads EAGVTQFPSHSVIEKGQTVTLRCDPISGHDNLYWYRRVMGKEIKFLLHFVKESKQDESGMPNNRFLAERTGGTYSTLKVQPAELEDSGVYFCASSHFEAGPRGADTQYFGPGTRLTVL.